What follows is one T cell receptor (beta chain) and its context. Its specificity is not known. CDR1 MNHNY and CDR2 SVGAGI come from the germline V gene (reference sequence). With 0 bases removed from V and 1 base from J, the gap between germline ends came to 10 bases. This CDR3 is 15 amino acids long. Libraries were prepared by immunoSEQ multiplex PCR; TCRdb keeps only in-frame clonotypes and omits some of them. The data show under 150,000 clones, roughly four fifths seen once. The data were taken from a study of cytomegalovirus exposure and HLA in healthy donors. Study-wide results and caveats: According to the study, roughly 160 TCR beta chains were cytomegalovirus-associated.

The V and J genes are TRBV6-6 and TRBJ2-7; D is perhaps TRBD1 (6 bases). This TCR derives from a woman aged 25 to 45 in good health and CMV-seronegative. Sequenced sample: PBMCs. CDR3 nucleotide sequence: TGTGCCAGCAGTTACTCGATCACAGGGTCCTACGAGCAGTACTTC. It encodes CASSYSITGSYEQYF.